One TCR beta chain is described in this entry. What it recognizes is unknown. CDR3 length: 15 amino acids. Germline V CDR1 and CDR2: DFQATT, SNEGSKA (reference sequence). Germline trimming cut 6 bases from V and 3 bases from J; bases unmatched to any gene: 10. This entry comes from a study of yellow fever vaccine responses in identical twins. TCRdb re-analysed the RT-PCR reads in MiXCR, keeping a single row per CDR3 protein. The table shows approximately 16,000 distinct CDR3 sequences, with 80% to 85% occurring only once. Study conclusions and caveats: Reportedly, the T cell response mounted by twins to vaccine seemed partly convergent, partly personalized.

This TCR came from a woman between 18 and 29 years old who received the yellow fever vaccine. The V gene is TRBV20-1, the J gene TRBJ2-4, with TRBD1 identical over 8 bases. The sequences come from T cells from blood (PBMCs), unsorted or a sorted subset (not recorded which), collected before or after yellow fever vaccination (not recorded which). For the CDR3, the DNA is TGCAGTGCCCCCGGCACAGGGGGGATCAAAAACATTCAGTACTTC. Residues: CSAPGTGGIKNIQYF.